This T cell receptor (beta chain) was sequenced for a study of shared clonotypes between healthy human individuals. CDR1 and CDR2 (germline): MGHRA, YSYEKL. V shed 3 bases, J shed 9 bases, and the junction held 10 bases outside the gene matches. The CDR3 has 16 residues. Libraries were prepared by immunoSEQ multiplex PCR; TCRdb keeps only in-frame clonotypes and omits some of them. The data contain about 710,000 clones, 55% to 75% of them singletons. This clonotype was obtained from a woman in her thirties in good health. The sequenced sample consisted of memory CD4+ T cells sorted from blood. The sample's subset: CD45RA-negative fraction. V usage is TRBV4-1 and J usage is TRBJ1-4; TRBD1 agrees at 10 bases. The CDR3 sequence: CASSQPPGQGSQKLFF. DNA of the CDR3: TGCGCCAGCAGCCAGCCGCCGGGACAGGGGTCCCAAAAACTGTTTTTT.